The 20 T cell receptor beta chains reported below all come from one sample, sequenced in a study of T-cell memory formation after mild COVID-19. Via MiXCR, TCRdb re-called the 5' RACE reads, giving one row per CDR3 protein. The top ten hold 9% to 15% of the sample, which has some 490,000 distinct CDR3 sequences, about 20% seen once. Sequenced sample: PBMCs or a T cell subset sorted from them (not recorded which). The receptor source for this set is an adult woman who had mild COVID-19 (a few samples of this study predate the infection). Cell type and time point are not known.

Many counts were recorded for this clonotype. CDR3 bases: TGCAGTGCTAGAGATTACCTCCGGGCGAACACTGAAGCTTTCTTT. It codes for CSARDYLRANTEAFF. The V and J genes are TRBV20-1 and TRBJ1-1; D unclear. V was shortened by 0 bases and J by 1 base, with 12 bases between the two germline ends. Germline V gives CDR1 DFQATT, CDR2 SNEGSKA (reference sequence). This CDR3 region has 15 residues.

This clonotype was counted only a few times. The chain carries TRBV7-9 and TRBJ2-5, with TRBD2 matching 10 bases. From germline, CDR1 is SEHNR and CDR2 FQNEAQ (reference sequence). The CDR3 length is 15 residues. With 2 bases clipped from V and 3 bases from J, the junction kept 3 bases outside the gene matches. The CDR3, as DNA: TGTGCCAGCAGCTTACCTAGCGGGAGTGAAGAGACCCAGTACTTC. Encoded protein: CASSLPSGSEETQYF.

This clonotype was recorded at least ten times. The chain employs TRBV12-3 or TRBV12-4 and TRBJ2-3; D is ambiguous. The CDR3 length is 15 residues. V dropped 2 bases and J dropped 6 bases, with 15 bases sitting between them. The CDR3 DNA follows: TGTGCCAGCAGTTTATTTCGGACGGATCGGGATACGCAGTATTTT. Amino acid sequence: CASSLFRTDRDTQYF.

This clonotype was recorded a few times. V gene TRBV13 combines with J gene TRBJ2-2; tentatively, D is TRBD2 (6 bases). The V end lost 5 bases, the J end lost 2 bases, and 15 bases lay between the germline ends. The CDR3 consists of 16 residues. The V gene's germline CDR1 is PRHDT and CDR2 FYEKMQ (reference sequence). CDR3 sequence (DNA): TGTGCCAGCAGCCACGGGACCGGGAGAAACACCGGGGAGCTGTTTTTT. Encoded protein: CASSHGTGRNTGELFF.

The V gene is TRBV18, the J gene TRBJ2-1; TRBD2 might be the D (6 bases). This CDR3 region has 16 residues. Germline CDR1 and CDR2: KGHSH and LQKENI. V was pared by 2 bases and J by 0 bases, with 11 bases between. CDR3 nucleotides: TGTGCCAGCTCACCAGGAGCGACTAGCTCCTACAATGAGCAGTTCTTC. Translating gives CASSPGATSSYNEQFF. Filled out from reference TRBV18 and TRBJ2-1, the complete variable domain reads NAGVMQNPRHLVRRRGQEARLRCSPMKGHSHVYWYRQLPEEGLKFMVYLQKENIIDESGMPKERFSAEFPKEGPSILRIQQVVRGDSAAYFCASSPGATSSYNEQFFGPGTRLTVL.

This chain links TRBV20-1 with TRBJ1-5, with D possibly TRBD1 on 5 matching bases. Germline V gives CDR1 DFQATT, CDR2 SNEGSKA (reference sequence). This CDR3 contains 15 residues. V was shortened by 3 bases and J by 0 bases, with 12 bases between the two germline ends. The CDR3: CSASKGVYSNQPQHF. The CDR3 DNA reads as TGCAGTGCTAGCAAAGGGGTCTATAGCAATCAGCCCCAGCATTTT.

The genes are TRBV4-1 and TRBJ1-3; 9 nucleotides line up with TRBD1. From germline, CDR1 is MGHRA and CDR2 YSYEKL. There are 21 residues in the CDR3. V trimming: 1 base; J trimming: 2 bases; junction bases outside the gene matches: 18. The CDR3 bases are TGCGCCAGCAGCCAAGGTCCACCGGGACAGGGTTCCCTTCGCCCTGGAAACACCATATATTTT. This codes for CASSQGPPGQGSLRPGNTIYF.

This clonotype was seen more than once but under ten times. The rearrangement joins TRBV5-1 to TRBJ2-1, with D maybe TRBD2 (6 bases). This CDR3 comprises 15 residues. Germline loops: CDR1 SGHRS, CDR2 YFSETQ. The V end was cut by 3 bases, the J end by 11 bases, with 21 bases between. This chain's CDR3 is CASSSGPGTPGKQFF. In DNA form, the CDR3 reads TGCGCCAGCAGCTCAGGGCCCGGGACTCCTGGGAAGCAGTTCTTC.

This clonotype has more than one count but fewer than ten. The CDR3 nucleotides are TGCAGTGTGACAAGGACTACCACAGATACGCAGTATTTT. Translating gives CSVTRTTTDTQYF. The chain uses TRBV20-1 and TRBJ2-3; the D gene is possibly TRBD2 (6 bases). This CDR3 region has 13 residues. Trimming took 7 bases from V and 2 from J, leaving 13 bases between them. Germline CDR1 reads DFQATT; CDR2 reads SNEGSKA (reference sequence).

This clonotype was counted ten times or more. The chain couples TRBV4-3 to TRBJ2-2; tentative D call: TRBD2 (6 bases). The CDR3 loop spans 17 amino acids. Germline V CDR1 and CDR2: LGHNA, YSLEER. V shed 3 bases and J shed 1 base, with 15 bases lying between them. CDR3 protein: CASSHVRGTLNTGELFF. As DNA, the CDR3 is TGCGCCAGCAGCCACGTGAGAGGGACTCTGAACACCGGGGAGCTGTTTTTT.

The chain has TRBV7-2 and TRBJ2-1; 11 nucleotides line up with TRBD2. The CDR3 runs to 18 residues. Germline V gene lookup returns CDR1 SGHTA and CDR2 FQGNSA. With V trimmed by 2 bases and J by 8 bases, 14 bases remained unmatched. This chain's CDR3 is CASSLSKTSGIRRYEQFF. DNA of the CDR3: TGTGCCAGCAGCTTATCGAAGACTAGCGGGATTCGGCGATATGAGCAGTTCTTC.

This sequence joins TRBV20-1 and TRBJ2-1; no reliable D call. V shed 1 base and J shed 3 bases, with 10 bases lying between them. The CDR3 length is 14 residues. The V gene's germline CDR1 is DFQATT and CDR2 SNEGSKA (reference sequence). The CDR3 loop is CSARGQPDYNEQFF. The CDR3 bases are TGCAGTGCTAGAGGTCAGCCTGACTACAATGAGCAGTTCTTC.

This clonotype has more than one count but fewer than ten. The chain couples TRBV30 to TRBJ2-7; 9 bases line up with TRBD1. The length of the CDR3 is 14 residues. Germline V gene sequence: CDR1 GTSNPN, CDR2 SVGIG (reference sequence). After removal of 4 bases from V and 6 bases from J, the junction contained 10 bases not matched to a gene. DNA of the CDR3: TGTGCCTGGATAACGGGACAGGGTAAAGGCGAGCAGTACTTC. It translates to CAWITGQGKGEQYF.

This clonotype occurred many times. The CDR3 reads CASSLVVTEAFF. In DNA form, the CDR3 reads TGTGCCAGCAGCTTAGTGGTTACTGAAGCTTTCTTT. This rearrangement joins TRBV11-3 to TRBJ1-1; D unclear. V was cut by 1 base and J by 5 bases, with 5 bases left in between. The germline V gene encodes CDR1 SGHNT and CDR2 YENEEA. CDR3 length: 12 residues.

CDR3 loop: CASRPGGATSGTDTQYF. CDR3 DNA: TGTGCCAGCAGACCCGGGGGCGCAACCTCGGGCACAGATACGCAGTATTTT. V usage is TRBV25-1 and J usage is TRBJ2-3; either TRBD1 or TRBD2 may supply D (6 bases each). V was pared by 6 bases and J by 1 base, with 20 bases between. This CDR3 is built from 17 residues. Per the germline V gene, CDR1 is MGHDK and CDR2 is SYGVNS.

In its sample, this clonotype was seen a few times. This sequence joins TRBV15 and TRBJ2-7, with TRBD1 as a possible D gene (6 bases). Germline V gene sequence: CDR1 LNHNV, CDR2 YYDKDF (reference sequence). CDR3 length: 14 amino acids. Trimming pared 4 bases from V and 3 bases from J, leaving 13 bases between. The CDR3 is CATSKDSNLYEQYF. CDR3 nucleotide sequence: TGTGCCACCAGCAAGGACAGTAACCTCTACGAGCAGTACTTC.

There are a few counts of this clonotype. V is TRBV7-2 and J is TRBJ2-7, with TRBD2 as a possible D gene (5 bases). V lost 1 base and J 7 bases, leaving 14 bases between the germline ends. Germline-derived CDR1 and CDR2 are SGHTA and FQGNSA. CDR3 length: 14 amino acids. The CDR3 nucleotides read TGTGCCAGCAGCTTAGAGGCGGACTGGCGAGAGCAGTACTTC. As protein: CASSLEADWREQYF.

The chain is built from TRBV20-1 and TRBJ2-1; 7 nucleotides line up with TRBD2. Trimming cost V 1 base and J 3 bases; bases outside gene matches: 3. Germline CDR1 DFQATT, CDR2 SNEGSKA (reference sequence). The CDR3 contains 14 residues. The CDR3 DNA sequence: TGCAGTGCTAGAGCGGGAGGAAACTACAATGAGCAGTTCTTC. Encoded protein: CSARAGGNYNEQFF.

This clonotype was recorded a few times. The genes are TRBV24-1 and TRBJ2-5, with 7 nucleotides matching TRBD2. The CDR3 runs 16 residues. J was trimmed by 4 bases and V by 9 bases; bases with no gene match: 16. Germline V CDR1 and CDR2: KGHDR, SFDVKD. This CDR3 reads CATGRKMGGERETQYF. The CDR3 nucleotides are TGTGCCACCGGCCGGAAAATGGGGGGGGAGAGAGAGACCCAGTACTTC.

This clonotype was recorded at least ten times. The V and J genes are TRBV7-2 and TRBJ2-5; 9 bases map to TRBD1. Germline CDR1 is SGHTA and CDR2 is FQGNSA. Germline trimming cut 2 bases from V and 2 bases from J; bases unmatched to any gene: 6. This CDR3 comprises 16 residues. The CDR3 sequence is CASSLLAGTGQETQYF. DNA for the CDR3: TGTGCCAGCAGCTTATTAGCCGGGACAGGGCAAGAGACCCAGTACTTC.